Each of the 29 T cell receptor beta chains below was sequenced from the same sample in a study of blood T cell repertoires in COVID-19. Sequencing was performed with immunoSEQ multiplex PCR; in TCRdb, only in-frame clones are kept and a portion is missing. Of some 250,000 clones in the sample, around 93% are singletons; the top ten hold 1.2%. The sequenced sample was PBMCs or T cells enriched from blood (not recorded which). The receptor set was obtained from a human donor in a cohort exposed to, infected with or recovered from COVID-19 (not recorded which). The donor label of this sample is uncertain.

The V call is TRBV20-1, the J call TRBJ1-2; TRBD1 matches at 7 bases. V trimming: 3 bases; J trimming: 3 bases; junction bases outside the gene matches: 4. The CDR3 contains 13 residues. Germline V gene sequence: CDR1 DFQATT, CDR2 SNEGSKA (reference sequence). DNA of the CDR3: TGCAGTGCTAGTTCCGGGACAGACTATGGCTACACCTTC. Amino acids: CSASSGTDYGYTF.

The rearrangement uses TRBV24-1 and TRBJ2-1, with 10 bases matching TRBD2. The CDR3 is 17 amino acids. V was clipped by 3 bases and J by 3 bases; unmatched bases: 7. Germline-derived CDR1 and CDR2 are KGHDR and SFDVKD. The CDR3 DNA reads as TGTGCCACCAGTGATGGGGTGACTAGCGGGTTCTACAATGAGCAGTTCTTC. Protein: CATSDGVTSGFYNEQFF.

The chain couples TRBV5-1 to TRBJ2-7; 8 nucleotides match TRBD2. The germline V gene has CDR1 SGHRS and CDR2 YFSETQ. The CDR3 has 15 residues. With 1 base clipped from V and 2 bases from J, the junction kept 5 bases outside the gene matches. For the CDR3, the DNA is TGCGCCAGCAGCTTGTATCGGGGGGGCCCCTACGAGCAGTACTTC. Translating gives CASSLYRGGPYEQYF.

The chain employs TRBV29-1 and TRBJ1-1; maybe TRBD1 (6 bases). Deletions cut 4 bases from V and 6 bases from J, with 12 bases between. This CDR3 comprises 12 residues. Germline CDR1 is SQVTM and CDR2 is ANQGSEA. The CDR3, as DNA: TGCAGCGTTGCGATACAGGGCGCTGAAGCTTTCTTT. Translating gives CSVAIQGAEAFF.

This chain joins TRBV7-9 and TRBJ2-5; D might be TRBD1 (6 bases). CDR1 is SEHNR and CDR2 is FQNEAQ in the germline V gene (reference sequence). This CDR3 has 14 residues. V lost 3 bases, J lost 4 bases, and 12 bases lay in between. CDR3 amino acids: CASSFTGTRETQYF. Written as DNA, the CDR3 is TGTGCCAGCAGCTTTACAGGGACAAGAGAGACCCAGTACTTC.

This chain links TRBV7-9 with TRBJ1-3; TRBD1 aligns across 8 bases. Germline V gives CDR1 SEHNR, CDR2 FQNEAQ (reference sequence). The V and J ends lost 6 bases and 0 bases, in that order; junction bases with no gene match: 16. This CDR3 contains 19 residues. CDR3 DNA sequence: TGTGCCAGCAGTCCGACAGGGGCCCTGAGGTCGTCCTCTGGAAACACCATATATTTT. Its protein product is CASSPTGALRSSSGNTIYF.

CDR3 protein: CASSFDSAPGANVLTF. In DNA, the CDR3 is TGTGCCAGCAGCTTCGACTCGGCTCCCGGGGCCAACGTCCTGACTTTC. This chain connects TRBV5-8 to TRBJ2-6; the D is unclear. Trimming left V 2 bases short and J 4 bases short, with 13 bases between. Germline assignment: CDR1 SGHTS and CDR2 YDEGEE. This CDR3 comprises 16 residues.

CDR3 loop: CASSWTGSEAFF. For the CDR3, the DNA is TGTGCCAGCTCCTGGACAGGGAGTGAAGCTTTCTTT. The chain employs TRBV18 and TRBJ1-1, with TRBD1 matching 8 bases. Per germline, CDR1 KGHSH and CDR2 LQKENI. Trimming cost V 6 bases and J 7 bases; bases outside gene matches: 4. This CDR3 comprises 12 residues.

The chain has TRBV10-3 and TRBJ1-1, with 7 positions matching TRBD1. Germline trimming cut 2 bases from V and 0 bases from J; bases unmatched to any gene: 9. CDR1 and CDR2 (germline): ENHRY, SYGVKD. The CDR3 length is 17 residues. CDR3 sequence (DNA): TGTGCCATCAGTGAGGAGGGGGCGTTTATGATGAACACTGAAGCTTTCTTT. It translates to CAISEEGAFMMNTEAFF.

The chain uses TRBV4-3 and TRBJ2-5; 8 nucleotides align to TRBD1. The germline V gene encodes CDR1 LGHNA and CDR2 YSLEER. This CDR3 contains 17 residues. V lost 1 base and J lost 2; bases outside the gene matches: 9. In nucleotides, the CDR3 is TGCGCCAGCAGCCAAGGGATGGACAGGGCCGGTCAAGAGACCCAGTACTTC. It specifies CASSQGMDRAGQETQYF.

This clone was seen only once. The chain joins TRBV11-2 to TRBJ1-5, with 8 bases fitting TRBD1. J lost 5 bases, V lost 5 bases, and 14 bases had no gene match. The CDR3 sequence is 17 residues long. Germline CDR1 SGHAT, CDR2 FQNNGV. In DNA form, the CDR3 reads TGTGCCAGCAGCCGCAATGGACAGGGACTCCGAGATCAGCCCCAGCATTTT. Translating gives CASSRNGQGLRDQPQHF.

The chain is built from TRBV7-3 and TRBJ2-7; TRBD1 matches at 9 bases. Trimming removed 5 bases from V and 5 bases from J; junction bases left unmatched: 10. This CDR3 contains 15 residues. CDR1 is SGHTA, CDR2 FQGTGA, per germline. The CDR3 nucleotides are TGTGCCAGCAGCCCCACCGGGACAGGGATCGACGAGCAGTACTTC. This gives the protein CASSPTGTGIDEQYF.

This sequence joins TRBV6-1 and TRBJ1-3; maybe TRBD1 (5 bases). Germline assignment: CDR1 MNHNS and CDR2 SASEGT. The V end lost 1 base, the J end lost 2 bases, and 9 bases lay between the germline ends. The length of the CDR3 is 15 residues. The CDR3 DNA is TGTGCCAGCAGTGAAGTCGGGACTCCTGGAAACACCATATATTTT. Protein sequence: CASSEVGTPGNTIYF.

This clone showed up just once. V gene TRBV5-6 combines with J gene TRBJ1-3; 11 bases are a match to TRBD1. The CDR3 sequence is 14 residues long. Germline V lookup: CDR1 SGHDT, CDR2 YYEEEE. V shed 5 bases, J shed 6 bases, and the junction held 4 bases outside the gene matches. The CDR3 sequence: CASRDGQGANTIYF. The CDR3 nucleotides are TGTGCCAGCAGGGACGGACAGGGGGCAAACACCATATATTTT.

V gene TRBV7-2 combines with J gene TRBJ1-1; TRBD1 aligns across 8 bases. CDR1 SGHTA and CDR2 FQGNSA come from the germline V gene. J gave up 4 bases and V 1 base, and 17 bases lay outside the gene matches. This CDR3 contains 19 residues. The CDR3 protein is CASSLVSVRGRFSGTEAFF. The DNA of the CDR3 is TGTGCCAGCAGCTTAGTGTCGGTCAGGGGGCGGTTTTCGGGCACTGAAGCTTTCTTT.

This chain uses TRBV27 with TRBJ2-5; 9 bases are a match to TRBD1. V lost 0 bases to trimming and J lost 4 bases; unmatched junction nucleotides: 6. The CDR3 contains 16 residues. Germline V lookup: CDR1 MNHEY, CDR2 SMNVEV (reference sequence). The CDR3 reads CASSLSGTGWGETQYF. The CDR3 DNA reads TGTGCCAGCAGTTTATCGGGGACAGGGTGGGGAGAGACCCAGTACTTC.

V usage is TRBV12-3 or TRBV12-4 and J usage is TRBJ2-3, with no clear D. CDR3 size: 13 residues. The ends were cut back, 1 base at V and 4 bases at J, with 6 bases in the middle. The CDR3: CASSLGSADTQYF. The CDR3 DNA reads as TGTGCCAGCAGTTTAGGGTCAGCAGATACGCAGTATTTT.

CDR3 loop: CASSYAGAVNQPQHF. The CDR3 DNA follows: TGTGCCAGCAGTTACGCGGGGGCGGTCAATCAGCCCCAGCATTTT. The chain couples TRBV6-6 to TRBJ1-5; D may be TRBD1 (6 bases). CDR1 MNHNY and CDR2 SVGAGI come from the germline V gene (reference sequence). Trimming took off 2 bases at V and 3 bases at J, with 11 bases between the two ends. The CDR3 covers 15 residues.

The J gene is TRBJ1-5, the V gene TRBV9; D ambiguous. Germline V gene data show CDR1 as SGDLS and CDR2 as YYNGEE. V lost 1 base and J lost 1, with 9 bases in between. CDR3 length equals 15 residues. CDR3 loop: CASSVPELSNQPQHF. In nucleotides, the CDR3 is TGTGCCAGCAGCGTACCGGAGCTGAGCAATCAGCCCCAGCATTTT.

This sequence joins TRBV20-1 and TRBJ2-1; TRBD2 might be the D (6 bases). Deletions cut 3 bases from V and 7 bases from J, with 16 bases between. Germline V gene sequence: CDR1 DFQATT, CDR2 SNEGSKA (reference sequence). The CDR3 contains 14 residues. This CDR3 is CSASRRGGGNEQFF. DNA for the CDR3: TGCAGTGCTAGTAGGAGGGGAGGAGGGAATGAGCAGTTCTTC.

This clone is a singleton in its sample. The CDR3 nucleotides read TGTGCCAGCAGCTTCGACGGGGTTTACGAGCAGTACTTC. Its protein product is CASSFDGVYEQYF. The V call is TRBV5-4, the J call TRBJ2-7; D might be TRBD2 (5 bases). This CDR3 contains 13 residues. Trimming left V 2 bases short and J 4 bases short, with 10 bases between. Germline V gene lookup returns CDR1 SGHNT and CDR2 YYREEE (reference sequence). The variable domain in full, with the rest retrieved from reference TRBV5-4 and TRBJ2-7, is ETGVTQSPTHLIKTRGQQVTLRCSSQSGHNTVSWYQQALGQGPQFIFQYYREEENGRGNFPPRFSGLQFPNYSSELNVNALELDDSALYLCASSFDGVYEQYFGPGTRLTVT.

The chain combines TRBV6-2 or TRBV6-3 with TRBJ1-5; D is uncertain. Germline assignment: CDR1 MNHEY and CDR2 SVGEGT. V was trimmed by 2 bases and J by 2 bases, leaving 13 bases between them. The CDR3 has 16 residues. CDR3 in DNA: TGTGCCAGCAGTTACCATCAAGCTGCGGGCAATCAGCCCCAGCATTTT. It codes for CASSYHQAAGNQPQHF.

This chain joins TRBV7-2 and TRBJ2-1; 11 bases agree with TRBD2. Germline V gene data show CDR1 as SGHTA and CDR2 as FQGNSA. The CDR3 has 14 amino acids. V dropped 2 bases and J dropped 8; count of bases not matched to a gene: 2. The CDR3: CASSLLAGGYEQFF. In DNA, the CDR3 is TGTGCCAGCAGCTTACTAGCGGGGGGTTATGAGCAGTTCTTC.

The gene calls are TRBV30 and TRBJ2-7, with D unresolved. V lost 0 bases and J lost 1, with 10 bases in between. Germline loops: CDR1 GTSNPN, CDR2 SVGIG (reference sequence). CDR3 size: 14 residues. The CDR3 region has the DNA TGTGCCTGGAGTGTACCCAGGCTTTCCTACGAGCAGTACTTC. This translates into CAWSVPRLSYEQYF.

V gene TRBV29-1 combines with J gene TRBJ1-2; D is unclear. The length of the CDR3 is 12 residues. The V and J ends lost 4 bases and 6 bases respectively, with 12 bases between them. The germline gives CDR1 SQVTM, CDR2 ANQGSEA. The CDR3: CSVAHSSHGYTF. The CDR3 bases are TGCAGCGTTGCACACAGCTCGCATGGCTACACCTTC. Drawing the rest from reference TRBV29-1 and TRBJ1-2, the complete variable domain is SAVISQKPSRDICQRGTSLTIQCQVDSQVTMMFWYRQQPGQSLTLIATANQGSEATYESGFVIDKFPISRPNLTFSTLTVSNMSPEDSSIYLCSVAHSSHGYTFGSGTRLTVV.

The table lists this clone with a few counts. This chain uses TRBV24-1 with TRBJ1-2; 7 bases are shared with TRBD1. Per the germline V gene, CDR1 is KGHDR and CDR2 is SFDVKD. V was clipped by 3 bases and J by 7 bases; unmatched bases: 4. The CDR3 totals 13 residues. The DNA for the CDR3 is TGTGCCACCAGTGATACTACAGGGGCTGGCTACACCTTC. Residues: CATSDTTGAGYTF.

This clone was seen only once. The chain employs TRBV30 and TRBJ1-2; 8 nucleotides line up with TRBD1. After removal of 4 bases from V and 6 bases from J, the junction contained 10 bases not matched to a gene. Germline values: CDR1 GTSNPN, CDR2 SVGIG (reference sequence). The CDR3 has 14 amino acids. The CDR3 loop reads CAWTEGQVIDGYTF. In nucleotides, the CDR3 is TGTGCCTGGACAGAGGGACAGGTTATTGATGGCTACACCTTC.

The genes are TRBV7-2 and TRBJ2-7; 8 bases are shared with TRBD1. The CDR3 is 15 residues long. The ends lost 5 bases at V and 2 bases at J; junction bases unmatched: 8. Per the germline V gene, CDR1 is SGHTA and CDR2 is FQGNSA. Here the CDR3 DNA reads TGTGCCAGCAGCCCAGCAGGGGGCGCAACCTACGAGCAGTACTTC. Its protein is CASSPAGGATYEQYF.

The rearrangement uses TRBV14 and TRBJ1-2, with D possibly being TRBD1 (5 bases). The CDR3 consists of 14 residues. The V end lost 1 base, the J end lost 4 bases, and 10 bases lay between the germline ends. CDR1 is SGHDN, CDR2 FVKESK, per germline. CDR3 sequence: CASSQVQGAYGYTF. In DNA, the CDR3 is TGTGCCAGCAGCCAAGTTCAGGGCGCCTATGGCTACACCTTC.